The clone carrying this T cell receptor beta chain was recorded at least ten times. Its antigen is as yet unknown. This specimen comes from a study of T cells in Graves' hyperthyroidism and ophthalmopathy. Study findings and constraints: The model forecast ophthalmopathy, anticipating it by a median around 6.4 months before onset.

Germline trimming cut 4 bases from V and 3 bases from J; bases unmatched to any gene: 4. This CDR3 is 16 amino acids long. Germline values: CDR1 LGHDT, CDR2 YNNKEL (reference sequence). RNA transcripts provided the source from which TCR beta CDR3 regions were amplified. HTBI primers were employed in a first-round RT-PCR of the TCR CDR3. TCRdb reprocessed the multiplex PCR reads via MiXCR and lists one record per CDR3 protein. The repertoire includes a few hundred thousand distinct CDR3 sequences, roughly 20% of them detected once, and roughly 60% sits in the top ten. The TCR comes from a young man with Graves' ophthalmopathy. Source material: blood. The rearrangement joins TRBV3-1 to TRBJ2-1; 12 bases align to TRBD2. CDR3 DNA: TGTGCCAGCAGCCTAAGGACTAGCGGGATCTACAATGAGCAGTTCTTC. This codes for CASSLRTSGIYNEQFF.